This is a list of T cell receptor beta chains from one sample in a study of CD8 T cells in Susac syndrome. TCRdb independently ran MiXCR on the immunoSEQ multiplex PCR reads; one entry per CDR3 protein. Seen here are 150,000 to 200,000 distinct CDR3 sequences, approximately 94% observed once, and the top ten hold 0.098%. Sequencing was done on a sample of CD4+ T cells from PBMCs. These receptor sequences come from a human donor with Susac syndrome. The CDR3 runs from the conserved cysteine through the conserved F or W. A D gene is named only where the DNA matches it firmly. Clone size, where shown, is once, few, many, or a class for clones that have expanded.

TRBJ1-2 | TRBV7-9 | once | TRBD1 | CASRKTGTEGFTF | TGTGCCAGCAGAAAAACCGGGACAGAGGGGTTCACCTTC
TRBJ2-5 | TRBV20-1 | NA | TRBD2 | CSARGLAGTQYF | TGCAGTGCTAGAGGACTAGCGGGGACCCAGTACTTC
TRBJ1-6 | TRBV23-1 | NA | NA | CASRKTRFKGPLHF | TGCGCCAGCAGAAAGACTCGGTTTAAAGGACCCCTCCACTTT
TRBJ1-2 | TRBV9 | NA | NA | CASSTRQTPNYGYTF | TGTGCCAGCAGCACCCGACAGACTCCTAACTATGGCTACACCTTC
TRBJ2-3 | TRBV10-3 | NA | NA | CAISESTTDTQYF | TGTGCCATCAGTGAGTCGACCACAGATACGCAGTATTTT
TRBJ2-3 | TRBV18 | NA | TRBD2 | CASSPLSGGADTQYF | TGTGCCAGCTCACCACTAAGCGGGGGGGCAGATACGCAGTATTTT
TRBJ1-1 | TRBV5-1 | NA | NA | CASGTGKRSQDTEAFF | TGCGCCAGCGGCACAGGGAAAAGGAGTCAGGACACTGAAGCTTTCTTT
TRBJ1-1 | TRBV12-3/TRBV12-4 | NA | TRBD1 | CASSLDRVLVRGAFF | TGTGCCAGCAGCCTGGACAGGGTCTTGGTTAGGGGAGCTTTCTTT
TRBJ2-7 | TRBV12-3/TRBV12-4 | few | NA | CATGRGQDSYEQYF | TGTGCCACGGGACGAGGGCAGGACTCCTACGAGCAGTACTTC
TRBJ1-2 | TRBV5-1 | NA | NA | CASSAGTADDGYTF | TGCGCCAGCAGCGCTGGGACGGCGGACGATGGCTACACCTTC
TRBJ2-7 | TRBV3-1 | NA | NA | CASSQVARQSYEQYF | TGTGCCAGCAGCCAAGTGGCTAGACAGTCCTACGAGCAGTACTTC
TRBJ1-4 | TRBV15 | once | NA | CATSVERATNEKLFF | TGTGCCACCAGCGTCGAGAGGGCAACTAATGAAAAACTGTTTTTT
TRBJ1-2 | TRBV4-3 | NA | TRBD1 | CASSQGEGRGPYGYTF | TGCGCCAGCAGCCAGGGGGAGGGAAGGGGGCCTTATGGCTACACCTTC
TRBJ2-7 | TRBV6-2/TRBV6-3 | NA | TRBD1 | CASRPRTGSSLRYEQYF | TGTGCCAGCAGACCCAGGACAGGGTCTTCTCTACGCTACGAGCAGTACTTC
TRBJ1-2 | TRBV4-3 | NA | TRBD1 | CASSTVIGQVEYGYTF | TGCGCCAGCAGCACCGTTATCGGACAGGTGGAATATGGCTACACCTTC
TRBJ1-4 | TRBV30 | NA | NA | CAWATGTNEKLFF | TGTGCCTGGGCTACCGGGACTAATGAAAAACTGTTTTTT
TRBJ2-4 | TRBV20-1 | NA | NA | CSARVIAHLTKNIQYF | TGCAGTGCTAGAGTCATAGCACACCTAACCAAAAACATTCAGTACTTC
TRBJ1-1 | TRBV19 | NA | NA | CASSPSLNTEAFF | TGTGCCAGTAGCCCATCGCTGAACACTGAAGCTTTCTTT
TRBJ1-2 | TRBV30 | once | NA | CAWSRQRDGYTF | TGTGCCTGGAGTCGGCAGAGAGATGGCTACACCTTC
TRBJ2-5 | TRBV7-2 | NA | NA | CASSLQPGGTQYF | TGTGCCAGCAGCTTACAACCGGGCGGGACCCAGTACTTC
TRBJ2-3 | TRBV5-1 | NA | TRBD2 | CASSHGLAPYTDTQYF | TGCGCCAGCAGCCACGGACTAGCCCCGTACACAGATACGCAGTATTTT
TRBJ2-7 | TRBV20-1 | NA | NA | CSASMVQGKGEQYF | TGCAGTGCTAGTATGGTCCAGGGGAAAGGGGAGCAGTACTTC
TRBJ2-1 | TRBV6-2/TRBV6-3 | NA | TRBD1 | CASSFMPGTGETYNEQFF | TGTGCCAGCAGTTTCATGCCCGGGACAGGGGAAACCTACAATGAGCAGTTCTTC
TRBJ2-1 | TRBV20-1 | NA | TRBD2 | CSASEGLAGADEQFF | TGCAGTGCTAGTGAGGGACTAGCGGGTGCGGATGAGCAGTTCTTC
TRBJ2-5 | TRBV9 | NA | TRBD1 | CASSVAQGDRGETQYF | TGTGCCAGCAGCGTAGCTCAGGGGGACAGAGGAGAGACCCAGTACTTC
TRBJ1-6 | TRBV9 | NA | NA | CASSVGPNNSPLHF | TGTGCCAGCAGCGTAGGACCTAATAATTCACCCCTCCACTTT
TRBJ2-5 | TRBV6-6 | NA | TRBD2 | CASSYPQRGAQETQYF | TGTGCCAGCAGTTACCCACAGCGGGGGGCACAAGAGACCCAGTACTTC
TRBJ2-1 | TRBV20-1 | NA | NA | CSAKVWGPLNEQFF | TGCAGTGCTAAGGTCTGGGGGCCTTTAAATGAGCAGTTCTTC
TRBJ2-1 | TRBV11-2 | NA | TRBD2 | CASSISSGSNEQFF | TGTGCCAGCAGCATCTCTAGCGGGAGCAATGAGCAGTTCTTC
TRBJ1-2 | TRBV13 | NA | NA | CASSLIGQYGYTF | TGTGCCAGCAGCTTAATCGGGCAGTATGGCTACACCTTC
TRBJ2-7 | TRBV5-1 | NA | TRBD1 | CASSGGQGIHYEQYF | TGCGCCAGCAGCGGGGGACAGGGGATCCACTACGAGCAGTACTTC